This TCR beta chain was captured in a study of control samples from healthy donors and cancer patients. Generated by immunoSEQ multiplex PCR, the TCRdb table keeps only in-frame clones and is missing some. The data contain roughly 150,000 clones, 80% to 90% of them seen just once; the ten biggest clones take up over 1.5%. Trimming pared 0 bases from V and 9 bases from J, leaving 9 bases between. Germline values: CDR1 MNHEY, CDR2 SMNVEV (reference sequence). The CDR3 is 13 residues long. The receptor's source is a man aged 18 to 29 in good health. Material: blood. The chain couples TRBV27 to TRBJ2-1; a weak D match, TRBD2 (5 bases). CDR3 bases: TGTGCCAGCAGTTTATCACTCAGCGGTGAGCAGTTCTTC. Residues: CASSLSLSGEQFF.